The T cell receptor (beta chain) under discussion was sequenced for a study of metastatic and nonmetastatic thyroid tumors. Study-level information: The authors compared repertoires across blood and tumor or nodule tissue from malignant and benign thyroid patients. Study results and limitations: The study reportedly found significantly higher TCR beta diversity in malignant thyroid tumors than benign nodules, in blood and tumor.

Not a single patient had been given any form of treatment at any point before undergoing thyroid surgery. This clone has ten or more counts. Its target is unknown. Original handling: CDR3 was compared across clinicopathological groups, and the resulting differences were used to build a distant-metastasis classifier for papillary thyroid cancer. From the PCR reads, TCRdb re-called clones with MiXCR. The V and J calls were determined by TCRdb, not by the authors. Among 55,000 or so clones listed, over 15% were seen once. The germline V gene has CDR1 SNHLY and CDR2 FYNNEI. This CDR3 is 14 amino acids long. The V and J ends lost 4 bases and 6 bases, in that order; junction bases with no gene match: 8.

The sample comprised blood. The chain uses TRBV2 and TRBJ2-7, with 8 bases aligning to TRBD2. The sequence derives from a female donor with papillary thyroid cancer or a benign thyroid nodule (not recorded which). Some clones in this sample may be carry-over from other donors' samples. The CDR3 region is CASSVTGGIGEQYF. Written as DNA, the CDR3 is TGTGCCAGCAGTGTGACGGGAGGGATCGGCGAGCAGTACTTC.